This T cell receptor beta chain is drawn from a study of early T cells in non-severe SARS-CoV-2 infection. Findings of the study overall: Private and CD4 specificities were missed by VDJdb matching, which favored anti-spike CD8 responses.

The TCR library protocol attached unique molecular identifiers to the individual cDNA molecules. TCRdb redid the calling of the 5' RACE reads with MiXCR, one entry per CDR3 protein. The repertoire has some 36,000 distinct CDR3 sequences, about 6.8% of them found once; the top ten carry roughly a quarter. This clonotype appeared many times. The target antigen is unknown. Germline trimming cut 5 bases from V and 8 bases from J; bases unmatched to any gene: 5. This CDR3 contains 15 residues. The source was whole blood, collected at baseline. The TCR originated in an adult who was a healthcare worker with PCR-confirmed SARS-CoV-2 infection or an uninfected control (not recorded which). The genes are TRBV12-3 or TRBV12-4 and TRBJ2-4; the match to TRBD2 covers 14 bases. The CDR3 loop is CASSKTSGRADIQYF. As DNA, the CDR3 is TGTGCCAGCAGTAAGACTAGCGGGAGGGCCGACATTCAGTACTTC.